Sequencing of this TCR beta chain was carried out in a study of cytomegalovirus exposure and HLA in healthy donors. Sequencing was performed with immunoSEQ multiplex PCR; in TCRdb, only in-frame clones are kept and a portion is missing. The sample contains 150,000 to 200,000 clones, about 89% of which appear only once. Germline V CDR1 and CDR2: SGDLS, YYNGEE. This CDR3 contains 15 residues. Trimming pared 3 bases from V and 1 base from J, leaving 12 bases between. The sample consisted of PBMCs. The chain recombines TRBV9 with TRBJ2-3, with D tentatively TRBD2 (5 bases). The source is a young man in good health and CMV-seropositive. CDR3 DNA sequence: TGTGCCAGCAGCGGTGGAGCGAGGGGCACAGATACGCAGTATTTT. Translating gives CASSGGARGTDTQYF.